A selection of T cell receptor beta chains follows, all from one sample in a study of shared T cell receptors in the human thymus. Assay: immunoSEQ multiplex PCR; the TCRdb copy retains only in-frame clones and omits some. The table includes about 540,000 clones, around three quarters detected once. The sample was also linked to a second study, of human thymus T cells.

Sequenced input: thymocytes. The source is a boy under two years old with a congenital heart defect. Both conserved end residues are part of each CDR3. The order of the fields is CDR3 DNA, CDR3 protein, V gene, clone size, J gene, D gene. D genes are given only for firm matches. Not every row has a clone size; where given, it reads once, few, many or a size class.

TGTGCCAGCGCAGGACGAAGCGGGAGACCGAACACCGGGGAGCTGTTTTTT CASAGRSGRPNTGELFF TRBV28 NA TRBJ2-2 TRBD2
TGCGCCAGCAGCCACCTTCCGACAGGACCCTATGGCTACACCTTC CASSHLPTGPYGYTF TRBV4-3 NA TRBJ1-2 NA
TGTGCCACCAGCAGAGGGACAGTTGAAGCTTTCTTT CATSRGTVEAFF TRBV15 NA TRBJ1-1 NA
TGTGCCATCAGTGATGGGGGGGCCTACAATGAGCAGTTCTTC CAISDGGAYNEQFF TRBV10-3 NA TRBJ2-1 TRBD2
TGTGCCAGCAGTTTTCGTACCGGGGAGCTGTTTTTT CASSFRTGELFF TRBV28 NA TRBJ2-2 NA
TGTGCCAGCAGCCCAAGGTCCTCCTACAGGGGCGGCTACACCTTC CASSPRSSYRGGYTF TRBV13 few TRBJ1-2 TRBD1
TGTGCCAGCAGTGACTCCAACCTAGCGGAGCAGTTCTTC CASSDSNLAEQFF TRBV6-4 NA TRBJ2-1 NA
TGTGCCAGCAGGGGGGACAGGGGTAGGGTCTACGAGCAGTACTTC CASRGDRGRVYEQYF TRBV9 NA TRBJ2-7 TRBD1
TGTGCCTGGGGAGCCAACGATCGCCTAGCCAAAAACATTCAGTACTTC CAWGANDRLAKNIQYF TRBV30 NA TRBJ2-4 NA
TGTGCCAGCAGCAAGAGGGGACCTTGGGACAGGGAGAAAGAGAGCTACTACGAGCAGTACTTC CASSKRGPWDREKESYYEQYF TRBV21-1 NA TRBJ2-7 NA
TGCGCCAGCAGTCCAGGGACTAGCGGGACCTGGGAGCAGTACTTC CASSPGTSGTWEQYF TRBV10-2 NA TRBJ2-7 TRBD2
TGTGCCAGCTCACCAATCTCGGGTTTTTGGGAGCAGTACTTC CASSPISGFWEQYF TRBV18 NA TRBJ2-7 NA
TGTGCCAGCAGCCCAGGTGTCCGGGAAGGGGGGGAGTTGCAGTCCCAGCATTTT CASSPGVREGGELQSQHF TRBV2 NA TRBJ1-5 NA
TGTGCCAGTGGGGGACTAGCGGGAATGTCTGAGCAGTTCTTC CASGGLAGMSEQFF TRBV27 NA TRBJ2-1 TRBD2
TGTGCCAGCAGTGCCCCCGGGGAACAGGGAGGGTACGAGCAGTACTTC CASSAPGEQGGYEQYF TRBV28 NA TRBJ2-7 NA
TGTGCCAGCAGCTTAGGGGGGACATGCAGCTACGAGCAGTACTTC CASSLGGTCSYEQYF TRBV7-9 NA TRBJ2-7 NA
TGTGCCAGCAGCGTAGCGGGGGGAGTAAGGGAAAAACTGTTTTTT CASSVAGGVREKLFF TRBV9 NA TRBJ1-4 NA
TGTGCCAGCAGCACACGGGTTAATGAAAAACTGTTTTTT CASSTRVNEKLFF TRBV7-6 NA TRBJ1-4 NA
TGTGCCAGCAGCCCGCTTTTTAGGGGCGGGATGAATGAAAAACTGTTTTTT CASSPLFRGGMNEKLFF TRBV21-1 NA TRBJ1-4 NA
TGTGCCAGCAGTTTTAGGGGGCCCCCTTCCTACGAGCAGTACTTC CASSFRGPPSYEQYF TRBV27 NA TRBJ2-7 TRBD1
TGTGCCAGCAGTCCCCGGGACAGCTCAACTAATGAAAAACTGTTTTTT CASSPRDSSTNEKLFF TRBV28 NA TRBJ1-4 TRBD1
TGTGCCAGCAGCCGGGGGACCGTCTATGGCTACACCTTC CASSRGTVYGYTF TRBV25-1 NA TRBJ1-2 NA
TGTGCCAGCAGCCAAAAAGCGGGAGGATGCCCACGGGGGGATGAGCAGTTCTTC CASSQKAGGCPRGDEQFF TRBV11-3 once TRBJ2-1 TRBD2
TGTGCCAGTAGGGGACAGGACTTCAATCAGCCCCAGCATTTT CASRGQDFNQPQHF TRBV19 NA TRBJ1-5 TRBD1
TGTGCCAGCAGCTTAGGGGGGCTAGCGGGAGGCCACGTCTACGAGCAGTACTTC CASSLGGLAGGHVYEQYF TRBV7-2 NA TRBJ2-7 TRBD2
TGTGCCAGCAGCCCCGGGAAATACAGGGGCCCTACCCCCTATGGCTACACCTTC CASSPGKYRGPTPYGYTF TRBV14 NA TRBJ1-2 TRBD1
TGTGCCATCATAGGGGCCTCAGGCAATCAGCCCCAGCATTTT CAIIGASGNQPQHF TRBV10-3 once TRBJ1-5 NA
TGCGCCAGCAGCCAAGAGAAGGATCACAGGGGCACTGAAGCTTTCTTT CASSQEKDHRGTEAFF TRBV4-3 NA TRBJ1-1 TRBD1
TGTGCCTGGAACCCTTCCAGGGGTCCTCGAGAAAAACTGTTTTTT CAWNPSRGPREKLFF TRBV30 few TRBJ1-4 NA
TGTGCCAGCAGTCCTATAGACAGGGCTGTAGGCGAGCAGTACTTC CASSPIDRAVGEQYF TRBV27 NA TRBJ2-7 TRBD1
TGTGCCAGCTCACCCGACAGGGGGCCGTATCAGCCCCAGCATTTT CASSPDRGPYQPQHF TRBV18 NA TRBJ1-5 TRBD1
TGTGCCAGTAGTAAACAGGACAGGGGCACATCGTATGGCTACACCTTC CASSKQDRGTSYGYTF TRBV19 few TRBJ1-2 TRBD1
TGTGCCAGCAGTGACCTACCGGGACAGGGAATGAGCACTGAAGCTTTCTTT CASSDLPGQGMSTEAFF TRBV6-4 NA TRBJ1-1 TRBD1
TGTGCCTGGAGCGGGAGCCTAACCGGGGAGCTGTTTTTT CAWSGSLTGELFF TRBV30 NA TRBJ2-2 NA
TGTGCCAGCAGCTTGCTCGGACATCCTAGCACAGATACGCAGTATTTT CASSLLGHPSTDTQYF TRBV11-2 NA TRBJ2-3 NA
TGTGCTAGTGGGTTCTTGAACACTGAAGCTTTCTTT CASGFLNTEAFF TRBV12-5 NA TRBJ1-1 NA
TGTGCTAGTGGTTTGGTAGCAGGGGGCAATCGGGATGCTGAGCAGTTCTTC CASGLVAGGNRDAEQFF TRBV12-5 NA TRBJ2-1 TRBD1
TGTGCCAGCAGCTTGGAGAGGGCCGGGGCCAACGTCCTGACTTTC CASSLERAGANVLTF TRBV5-6 NA TRBJ2-6 NA